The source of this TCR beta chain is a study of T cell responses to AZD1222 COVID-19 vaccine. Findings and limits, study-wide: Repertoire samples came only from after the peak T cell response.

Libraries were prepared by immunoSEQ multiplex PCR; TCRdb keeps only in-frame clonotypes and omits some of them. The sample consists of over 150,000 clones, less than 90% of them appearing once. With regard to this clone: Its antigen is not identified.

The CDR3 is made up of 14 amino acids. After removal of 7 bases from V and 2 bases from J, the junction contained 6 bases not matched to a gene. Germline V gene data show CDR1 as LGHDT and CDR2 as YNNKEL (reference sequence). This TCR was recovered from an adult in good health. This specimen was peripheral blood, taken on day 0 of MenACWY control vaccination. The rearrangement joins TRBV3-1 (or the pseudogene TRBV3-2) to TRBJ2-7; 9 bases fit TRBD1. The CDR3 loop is CASTPGQGPYEQYF. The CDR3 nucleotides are TGTGCCAGCACCCCGGGACAGGGCCCCTACGAGCAGTACTTC.